This T cell receptor (beta chain) emerged from a study of tissue T cells after allogeneic stem cell transplantation. Remarks on this clone: The antigen remains undetermined.

Overall study findings and caveats: Anatomically similar tissues had similar TCR repertoires within each patient.

Germline CDR1 is KGHDR and CDR2 is SFDVKD. The V segment lost 10 bases and the J segment 2 bases; nucleotides outside the gene matches: 10. There are 14 residues in the CDR3. The protocol was immunoSEQ multiplex PCR, while the TCRdb copy is restricted to in-frame clones and leaves out a portion. In the table there are more than 500 clones, approximately 70% of which are singletons. The sequence was collected from a female patient aged 40 to 69 with steroid-refractory graft-versus-host disease after an allogeneic stem cell transplant. The T cells may partly be graft donor cells. Sample: stomach tissue, taken at autopsy. The chain combines TRBV24-1 with TRBJ2-7; 7 bases are shared with TRBD2. CDR3 sequence reads: CATIGRGIPYEQYF. The DNA of the CDR3 is TGTGCCACGATAGGGCGGGGGATACCCTACGAGCAGTACTTC.